Listed here are 15 T cell receptor beta chains from one sample, sequenced in a study of T-cell reconstitution after alpha-beta-depleted transplantation in children. As it was prepared, the TCRbeta library received unique molecular identifiers. TCRdb re-derived calls from the PCR reads in MiXCR, one entry per CDR3 protein. This table holds roughly 250,000 distinct CDR3 sequences, roughly 8.2% found once. Sequencing was performed on PBMCs, mostly from graft donor cells, taken 180 days after TCRalphabeta/CD19-depleted stem cell transplant. The receptors were gathered from a male patient between 10 and 17 years old who had a stem cell transplant for acute lymphoblastic leukemia, so the T cells may come from the graft donor.

This clonotype has just a few counts. This rearrangement joins TRBV9 to TRBJ2-3, with 9 bases matching TRBD2. The germline gives CDR1 SGDLS, CDR2 YYNGEE. The CDR3 is 16 residues long. The V gene end was trimmed by 4 bases and the J gene end by 0 bases; junction bases not matched to a gene: 6. The CDR3 DNA reads TGTGCCAGCAGCTTCTCGACTAGCGGAAGCACAGATACGCAGTATTTT. This encodes CASSFSTSGSTDTQYF.

This clonotype was detected ten times or more. This chain joins TRBV5-1 and TRBJ2-7, with no clear D. Germline V gene sequence: CDR1 SGHRS, CDR2 YFSETQ. The CDR3 covers 14 residues. V was clipped by 2 bases and J by 4 bases, with 13 bases between them. The CDR3 DNA follows: TGCGCCAGCAGCTTCGGAACGCCCCCTTACGAGCAGTACTTC. Amino acids: CASSFGTPPYEQYF.

This clonotype was seen at least ten times. The CDR3 reads CASSDILAPLHF. Here the CDR3 DNA reads TGTGCCAGCTCAGACATCTTGGCACCCCTCCACTTT. The J gene is TRBJ1-6, the V gene TRBV18, with no clear D. Trimming pared 5 bases from V and 11 bases from J, leaving 10 bases between. Looked up from germline, CDR1 is KGHSH and CDR2 is LQKENI. This CDR3 comprises 12 residues.

The table lists this clonotype with many counts. The chain employs TRBV5-5 and TRBJ2-2; tentatively, D is TRBD1 or TRBD2 (6 bases each). The V gene's germline CDR1 is SGHKS and CDR2 YYEKEE (reference sequence). Between the trimmed V and J ends, which lost 4 bases and 0 bases, there was a span of 16 bases. This CDR3 spans 17 amino acids. CDR3 nucleotide sequence: TGTGCCAGCAGCCGAGTTAGGGGGGCCTCGAACACCGGGGAGCTGTTTTTT. Protein product: CASSRVRGASNTGELFF. Drawing the rest from reference TRBV5-5 and TRBJ2-2, the complete variable domain is DAGVTQSPTHLIKTRGQQVTLRCSPISGHKSVSWYQQVLGQGPQFIFQYYEKEERGRGNFPDRFSARQFPNYSSELNVNALLLGDSALYLCASSRVRGASNTGELFFGEGSRLTVL.

The chain carries TRBV25-1 and TRBJ1-3, with a weak D call TRBD1 (6 bases). The CDR3 covers 14 residues. V gave up 1 base and J gave up 4 bases, with 8 bases separating them. Germline V gene sequence: CDR1 MGHDK, CDR2 SYGVNS. The CDR3, as DNA: TGTGCCAGCAGTGAATGGGACATCGGAAACACCATATATTTT. It is translated as CASSEWDIGNTIYF.

Ten or more counts support this clonotype. V and J are TRBV5-6 and TRBJ1-6; D is possibly TRBD1 (5 bases). V was cut by 5 bases and J by 9 bases, with 18 bases left in between. Germline V CDR1 and CDR2: SGHDT, YYEEEE. The CDR3 is 15 amino acids. In nucleotides, the CDR3 is TGTGCCAGCAGTTCTAGGGGCAGGGATGGTTCACCCCTCCACTTT. It codes for CASSSRGRDGSPLHF.

The V call is TRBV5-1, the J call TRBJ2-2, with TRBD1 matching 8 bases. Germline CDR1 SGHRS, CDR2 YFSETQ. Trimming removed 2 bases from V and 5 bases from J; junction bases left unmatched: 8. The CDR3 contains 16 residues. CDR3 sequence reads: CASSFPGQGKTGELFF. In DNA, the CDR3 is TGCGCCAGCAGCTTCCCCGGACAGGGTAAAACCGGGGAGCTGTTTTTT.

This clonotype has at least ten counts. The chain uses TRBV20-1 and TRBJ2-3; unclear D gene. Germline CDR1 reads DFQATT; CDR2 reads SNEGSKA (reference sequence). CDR3 size: 12 residues. Trimming pared 6 bases from V and 2 bases from J, leaving 9 bases between. The CDR3 protein is CSALHSTDTQYF. CDR3 sequence (DNA): TGCAGTGCCCTTCACTCCACAGATACGCAGTATTTT.

Many counts were recorded for this clonotype. This sequence joins TRBV7-2 and TRBJ2-3, with 11 bases that match TRBD2. Germline-derived CDR1 and CDR2 are SGHTA and FQGNSA. The CDR3 sequence is 15 residues long. Unmatched junction bases numbered 4, after V lost 7 bases and J lost 1 base. CDR3 DNA: TGTGCCAGCACTAGCGGGGGGCTGCGCACAGATACGCAGTATTTT. Amino acids: CASTSGGLRTDTQYF. The full variable domain, with the rest looked up from reference TRBV7-2 and TRBJ2-3, is GAGVSQSPSNKVTEKGKDVELRCDPISGHTALYWYRQSLGQGLEFLIYFQGNSAPDKSGLPSDRFSAERTGGSVSTLTIQRTQQEDSAVYLCASTSGGLRTDTQYFGPGTRLTVL.

At least ten counts were recorded for this clonotype. This rearrangement joins TRBV7-2 to TRBJ1-5, with a weak D call TRBD1 (6 bases). The V gene's germline CDR1 is SGHTA and CDR2 FQGNSA. CDR3 length equals 14 residues. V lost 4 bases and J 5 bases, leaving 12 bases between the germline ends. As DNA, the CDR3 is TGTGCCAGCAGCTATCAGGGGTATCATCAGCCCCAGCATTTT. It yields the protein CASSYQGYHQPQHF.

This clonotype appeared many times. V usage is TRBV7-8 and J usage is TRBJ1-1; 8 bases are shared with TRBD1. V shed 5 bases, J shed 4 bases, and the junction held 9 bases outside the gene matches. CDR1 SGHVS and CDR2 FQNEAQ come from the germline V gene. The CDR3 length is 15 residues. This CDR3 is CASSREDRASTEAFF. The CDR3 DNA reads TGTGCCAGCAGCAGAGAGGACAGGGCTAGCACTGAAGCTTTCTTT.

This clonotype was seen many times. The rearrangement links TRBV9 to TRBJ1-1, with D maybe TRBD1 (5 bases). The CDR3 runs to 14 residues. Trimming stripped 4 bases from V and 1 base from J, with 11 bases between. CDR1 is SGDLS, CDR2 YYNGEE, per germline. The CDR3 bases are TGTGCCAGCAGCCCGGGACGGTGGAACACTGAAGCTTTCTTT. It codes for CASSPGRWNTEAFF.

On this clonotype itself: This may come from a read error, since a much larger clone is one base off. V usage is TRBV20-1 and J usage is TRBJ2-3; possibly TRBD1 for D (6 bases). V lost 6 bases and J 2 bases, leaving 12 bases between the germline ends. CDR3 size: 13 residues. Per germline, CDR1 DFQATT and CDR2 SNEGSKA (reference sequence). The CDR3 nucleotides read TGCAGTGCCACCGGGGACACCACAGATACGCAGTATTTT. As protein: CSATGDTTDTQYF.

This clonotype has a count of ten or more. The V gene is TRBV7-6, the J gene TRBJ2-5; TRBD2 is a possible D gene (5 bases). The ends were cut back, 5 bases at V and 1 base at J, with 17 bases in the middle. CDR1 and CDR2 from the germline V gene are SGHVS and FNYEAQ. CDR3 length: 16 amino acids. The CDR3 region is CASSPRGSQLQETQYF. CDR3 bases: TGTGCCAGCAGCCCGAGAGGGTCACAGCTCCAAGAGACCCAGTACTTC.

This clonotype was detected ten times or more. This chain links TRBV5-1 with TRBJ1-5; D call uncertain. Trimming removed 5 bases at V and 3 bases at J, with 15 bases between. This CDR3 comprises 15 residues. Germline lookup yields CDR1 SGHRS and CDR2 YFSETQ. The DNA of the CDR3 is TGCGCCAGCAGTGATGGGGTCGGTCTCAATCAGCCCCAGCATTTT. Amino acids: CASSDGVGLNQPQHF. The whole variable domain, filled in from reference TRBV5-1 and TRBJ1-5, reads KAGVTQTPRYLIKTRGQQVTLSCSPISGHRSVSWYQQTPGQGLQFLFEYFSETQRNKGNFPGRFSGRQFSNSRSEMNVSTLELGDSALYLCASSDGVGLNQPQHFGDGTRLSIL.